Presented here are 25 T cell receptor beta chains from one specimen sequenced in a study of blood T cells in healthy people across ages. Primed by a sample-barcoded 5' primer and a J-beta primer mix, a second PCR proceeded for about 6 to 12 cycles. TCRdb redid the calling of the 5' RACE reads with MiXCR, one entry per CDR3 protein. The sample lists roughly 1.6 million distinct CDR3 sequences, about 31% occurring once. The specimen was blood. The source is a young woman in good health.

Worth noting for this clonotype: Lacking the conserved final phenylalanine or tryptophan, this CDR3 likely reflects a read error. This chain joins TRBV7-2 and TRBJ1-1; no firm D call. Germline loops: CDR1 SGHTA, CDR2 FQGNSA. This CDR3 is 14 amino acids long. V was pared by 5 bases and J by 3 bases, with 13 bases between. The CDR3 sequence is CASSRGPMDTEAFC. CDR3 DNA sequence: TGTGCCAGCAGCCGCGGGCCTATGGACACTGAAGCTTTCTGT.

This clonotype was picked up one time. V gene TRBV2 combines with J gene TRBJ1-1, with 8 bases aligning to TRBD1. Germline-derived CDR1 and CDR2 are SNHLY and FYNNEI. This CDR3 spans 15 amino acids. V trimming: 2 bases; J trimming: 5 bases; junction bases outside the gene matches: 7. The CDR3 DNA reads TGTGCCAGCAGTGAAATAGGGACAGGATCAACTGAAGCTTTCTTT. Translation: CASSEIGTGSTEAFF.

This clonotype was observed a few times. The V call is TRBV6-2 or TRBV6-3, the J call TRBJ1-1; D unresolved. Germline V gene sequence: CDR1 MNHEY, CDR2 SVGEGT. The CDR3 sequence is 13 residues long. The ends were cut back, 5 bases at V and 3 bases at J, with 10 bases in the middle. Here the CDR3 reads CASSRMEDTEAFF. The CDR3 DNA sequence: TGTGCCAGCAGTCGAATGGAGGACACTGAAGCTTTCTTT.

The CDR3 sequence is CASSKGTSGTYEQYF. The CDR3 bases are TGTGCCAGCAGCAAAGGGACTAGCGGCACCTACGAGCAGTACTTC. V usage is TRBV7-3 and J usage is TRBJ2-7, with 11 bases fitting TRBD2. V dropped 5 bases and J dropped 2; count of bases not matched to a gene: 5. CDR1 and CDR2 from the germline V gene are SGHTA and FQGTGA. CDR3 size: 15 residues.

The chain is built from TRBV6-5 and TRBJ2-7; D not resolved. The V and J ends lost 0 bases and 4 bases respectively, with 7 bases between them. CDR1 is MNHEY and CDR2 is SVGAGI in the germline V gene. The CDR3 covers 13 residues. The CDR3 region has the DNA TGTGCCAGCAGTTACTCGTCCCTTTACGAGCAGTACTTC. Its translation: CASSYSSLYEQYF.

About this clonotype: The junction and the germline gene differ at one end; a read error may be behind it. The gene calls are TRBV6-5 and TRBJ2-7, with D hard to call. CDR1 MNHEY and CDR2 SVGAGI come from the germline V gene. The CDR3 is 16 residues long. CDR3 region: CASSHSSGSGSYEQYF. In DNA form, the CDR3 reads TGTGCCAGCAGTCACTCGAGTGGCTCGGGCTCCTACGAGCAGTACTTC.

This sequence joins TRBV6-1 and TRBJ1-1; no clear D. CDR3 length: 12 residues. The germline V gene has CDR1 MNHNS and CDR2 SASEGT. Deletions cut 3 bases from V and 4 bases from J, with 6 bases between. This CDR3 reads CASSEVVTEAFF. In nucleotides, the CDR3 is TGTGCCAGCAGTGAGGTAGTCACTGAAGCTTTCTTT.

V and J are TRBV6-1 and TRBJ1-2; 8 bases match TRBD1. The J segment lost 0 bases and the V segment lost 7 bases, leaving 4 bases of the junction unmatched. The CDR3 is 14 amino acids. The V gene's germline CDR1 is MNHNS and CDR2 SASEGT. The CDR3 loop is CASIRDRTNYGYTF. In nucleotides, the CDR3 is TGTGCCAGCATACGGGACAGGACTAACTATGGCTACACCTTC.

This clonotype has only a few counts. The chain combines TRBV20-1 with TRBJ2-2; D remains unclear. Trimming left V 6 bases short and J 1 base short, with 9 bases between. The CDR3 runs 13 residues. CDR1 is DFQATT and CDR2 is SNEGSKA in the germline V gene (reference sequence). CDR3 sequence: CSAPVGNTGELFF. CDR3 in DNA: TGCAGTGCCCCCGTGGGGAACACCGGGGAGCTGTTTTTT.

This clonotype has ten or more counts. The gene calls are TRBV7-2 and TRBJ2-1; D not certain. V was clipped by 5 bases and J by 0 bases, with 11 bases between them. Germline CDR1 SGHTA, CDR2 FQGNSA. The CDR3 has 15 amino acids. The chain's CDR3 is CASSPSASSYNEQFF. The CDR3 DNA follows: TGTGCCAGCAGCCCGAGCGCAAGCTCCTACAATGAGCAGTTCTTC.

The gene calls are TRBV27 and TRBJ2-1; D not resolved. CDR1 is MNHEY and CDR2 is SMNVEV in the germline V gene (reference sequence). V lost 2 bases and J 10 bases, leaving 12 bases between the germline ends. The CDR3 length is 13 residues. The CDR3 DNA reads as TGTGCCAGCAGTTTAAATATCGGGCGGGAGCAGTTCTTC. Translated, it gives CASSLNIGREQFF.

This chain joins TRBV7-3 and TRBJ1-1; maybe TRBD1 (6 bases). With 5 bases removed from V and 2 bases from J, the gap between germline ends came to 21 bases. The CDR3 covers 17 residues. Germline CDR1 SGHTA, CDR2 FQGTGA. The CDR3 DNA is TGTGCCAGCAGCGACCCACAGGGTAGGGGTCCAAACACTGAAGCTTTCTTT. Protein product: CASSDPQGRGPNTEAFF.

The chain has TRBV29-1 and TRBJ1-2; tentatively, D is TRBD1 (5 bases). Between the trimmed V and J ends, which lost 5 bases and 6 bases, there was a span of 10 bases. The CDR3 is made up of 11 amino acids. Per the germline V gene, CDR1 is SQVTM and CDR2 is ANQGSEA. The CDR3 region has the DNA TGCAGCGTTCATGACAGCCATGGCTACACCTTC. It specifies CSVHDSHGYTF.

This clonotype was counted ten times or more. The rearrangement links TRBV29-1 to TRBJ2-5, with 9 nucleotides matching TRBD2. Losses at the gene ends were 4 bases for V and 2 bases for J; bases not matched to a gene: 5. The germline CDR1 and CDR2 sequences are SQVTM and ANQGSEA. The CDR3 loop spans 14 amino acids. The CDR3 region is CSVVSGRLQETQYF. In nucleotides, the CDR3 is TGCAGCGTTGTAAGCGGGAGGTTGCAAGAGACCCAGTACTTC.

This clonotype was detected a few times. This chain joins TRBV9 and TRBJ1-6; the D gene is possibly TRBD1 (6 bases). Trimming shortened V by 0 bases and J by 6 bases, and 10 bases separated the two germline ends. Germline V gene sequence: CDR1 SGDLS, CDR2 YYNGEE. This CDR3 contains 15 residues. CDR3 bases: TGTGCCAGCAGCGTAGAAGGACAGAGTAATTCACCCCTCCACTTT. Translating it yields CASSVEGQSNSPLHF.

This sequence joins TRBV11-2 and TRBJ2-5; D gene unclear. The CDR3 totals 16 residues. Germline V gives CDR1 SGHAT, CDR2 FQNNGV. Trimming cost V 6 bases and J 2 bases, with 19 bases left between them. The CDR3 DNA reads TGTGCCAGCAGTGGATGGCGGAACCGATTGCAAGAGACCCAGTACTTC. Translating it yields CASSGWRNRLQETQYF.

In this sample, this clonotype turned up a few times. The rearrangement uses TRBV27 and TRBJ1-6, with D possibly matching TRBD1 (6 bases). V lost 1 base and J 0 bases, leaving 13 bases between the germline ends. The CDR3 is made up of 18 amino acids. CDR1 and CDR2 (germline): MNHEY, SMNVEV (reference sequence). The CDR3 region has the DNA TGTGCCAGCAGTTTATTCCCCCCACAGGGCTCCTATAATTCACCCCTCCACTTT. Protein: CASSLFPPQGSYNSPLHF.

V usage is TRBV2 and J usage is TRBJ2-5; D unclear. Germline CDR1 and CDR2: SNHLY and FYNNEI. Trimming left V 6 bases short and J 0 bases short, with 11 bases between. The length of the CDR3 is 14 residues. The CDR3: CASSLFNYQETQYF. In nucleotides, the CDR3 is TGTGCCAGCAGCCTATTTAACTACCAAGAGACCCAGTACTTC. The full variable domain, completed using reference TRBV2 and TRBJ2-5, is EPEVTQTPSHQVTQMGQEVILRCVPISNHLYFYWYRQILGQKVEFLVSFYNNEISEKSEIFDDQFSVERPDGSNFTLKIRSTKLEDSAMYFCASSLFNYQETQYFGPGTRLLVL.

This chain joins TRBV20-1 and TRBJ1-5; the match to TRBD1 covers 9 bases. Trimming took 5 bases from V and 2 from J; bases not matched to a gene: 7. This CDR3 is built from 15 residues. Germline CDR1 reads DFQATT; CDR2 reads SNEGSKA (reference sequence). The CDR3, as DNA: TGCAGTGCTTTCCGGGACAGGGTTGGCAATCAGCCCCAGCATTTT. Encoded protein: CSAFRDRVGNQPQHF.

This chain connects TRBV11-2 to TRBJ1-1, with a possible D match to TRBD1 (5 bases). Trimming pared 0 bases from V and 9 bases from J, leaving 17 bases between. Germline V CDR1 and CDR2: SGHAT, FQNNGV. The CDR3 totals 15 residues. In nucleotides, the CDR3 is TGTGCCAGCAGCTTAGATCCCGGGACGGGAGCTCAAGCTTTCTTT. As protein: CASSLDPGTGAQAFF.

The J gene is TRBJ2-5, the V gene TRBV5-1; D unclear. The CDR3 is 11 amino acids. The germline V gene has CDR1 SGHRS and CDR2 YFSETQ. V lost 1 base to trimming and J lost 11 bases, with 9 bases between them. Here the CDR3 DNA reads TGCGCCAGCAGCTTGTTCCAAGAGCAGTACTTC. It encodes CASSLFQEQYF.

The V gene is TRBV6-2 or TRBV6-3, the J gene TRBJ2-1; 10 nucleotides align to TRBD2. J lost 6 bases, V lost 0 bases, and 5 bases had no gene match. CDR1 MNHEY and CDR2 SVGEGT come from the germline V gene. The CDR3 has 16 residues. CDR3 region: CASSYSITSGVNEQFF. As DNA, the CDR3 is TGTGCCAGCAGTTACTCGATTACTAGCGGGGTCAATGAGCAGTTCTTC.

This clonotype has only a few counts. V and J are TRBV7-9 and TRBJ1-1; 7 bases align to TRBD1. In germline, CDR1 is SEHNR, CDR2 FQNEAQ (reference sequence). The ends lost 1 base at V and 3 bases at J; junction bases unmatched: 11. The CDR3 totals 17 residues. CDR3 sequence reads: CASSLVRGRRTDTEAFF. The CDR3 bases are TGTGCCAGCAGCTTAGTTAGGGGGCGCCGAACGGACACTGAAGCTTTCTTT. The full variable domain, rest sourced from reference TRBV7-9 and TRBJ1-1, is DTGVSQNPRHKITKRGQNVTFRCDPISEHNRLYWYRQTLGQGPEFLTYFQNEAQLEKSRLLSDRFSAERPKGSFSTLEIQRTEQGDSAMYLCASSLVRGRRTDTEAFFGQGTRLTVV.

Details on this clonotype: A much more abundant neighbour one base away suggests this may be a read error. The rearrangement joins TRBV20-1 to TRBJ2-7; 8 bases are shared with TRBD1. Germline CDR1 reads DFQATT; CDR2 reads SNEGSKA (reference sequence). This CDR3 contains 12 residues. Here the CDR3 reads CSLMGQDYVQYF. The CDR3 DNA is TGCAGTCTAATGGGACAGGACTACGTGCAGTACTTC.

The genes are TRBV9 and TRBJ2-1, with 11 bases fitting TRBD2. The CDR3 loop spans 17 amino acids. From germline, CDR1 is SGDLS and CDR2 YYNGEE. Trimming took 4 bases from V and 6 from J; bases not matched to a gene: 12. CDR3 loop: CASSPSPLAGGANEQFF. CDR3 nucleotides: TGTGCCAGCAGCCCGAGCCCCTTAGCGGGGGGGGCCAATGAGCAGTTCTTC.